A selection of T cell receptor beta chains follows, all from one sample in a study of blood T cell repertoires in COVID-19. The method was immunoSEQ multiplex PCR; TCRdb's version includes in-frame clones alone and lacks a portion of them. The sample shows 250,000 or so clones, 70% to 90% of them seen only once. The sequenced material came from peripheral blood. Source of these receptors: a woman younger than 45 with active or convalescent COVID-19. CDR3s leave out the opening cysteine and the closing phenylalanine or tryptophan.

j_call: TRBJ1-2
v_call: TRBV6-5
cdr3_aa: ASRSNYGYT

j_call: TRBJ1-1
v_call: TRBV3-1/TRBV3-2
cdr3_aa: ASSQRPLQGNAEAF

j_call: TRBJ1-5
v_call: TRBV30
cdr3_aa: AWSAPGYNQPQH

j_call: TRBJ2-7
v_call: TRBV11-2
cdr3_aa: ASSSRQPGLDEQY

j_call: TRBJ2-1
v_call: TRBV6-4
cdr3_aa: ASSLLPASGGSEQF

j_call: TRBJ1-1
v_call: TRBV5-1
cdr3_aa: ASSPRTGKGTEAF

j_call: TRBJ2-3
v_call: TRBV29-1
cdr3_aa: SVGGLAAILTDTQY

j_call: TRBJ1-1
v_call: TRBV6-6
cdr3_aa: ASSSPDTNTEAF

j_call: TRBJ2-7
v_call: TRBV6-2/TRBV6-3
cdr3_aa: ASSRPDGGLPYEQY

j_call: TRBJ2-5
v_call: TRBV7-3
cdr3_aa: ASSAGSQETQY

j_call: TRBJ2-5
v_call: TRBV11-2
cdr3_aa: ASSLGLSRETQY

j_call: TRBJ2-5
v_call: TRBV6-6
cdr3_aa: ASSPGLAGGHKETQY

j_call: TRBJ2-7
v_call: TRBV9
cdr3_aa: ASNPGTVGYEQY

j_call: TRBJ1-1
v_call: TRBV5-1
cdr3_aa: ASSPPGYTEAF

j_call: TRBJ2-5
v_call: TRBV5-5
cdr3_aa: ASSFPLEETQY

j_call: TRBJ1-2
v_call: TRBV29-1
cdr3_aa: SVPGQGAGMDYGYT

j_call: TRBJ1-4
v_call: TRBV9
cdr3_aa: ASSKQGALDEKLF

j_call: TRBJ1-2
v_call: TRBV9
cdr3_aa: ASSVASPGRWGYT

j_call: TRBJ2-1
v_call: TRBV4-2
cdr3_aa: ASSQDGRATPHNEQF

j_call: TRBJ1-4
v_call: TRBV29-1
cdr3_aa: SVEAGIREKLF

j_call: TRBJ1-2
v_call: TRBV6-6
cdr3_aa: ASSYHAGEIGYT

j_call: TRBJ2-5
v_call: TRBV10-1
cdr3_aa: ARNRGKETQY

j_call: TRBJ1-4
v_call: TRBV18
cdr3_aa: ASSPGGSNEKLF

j_call: TRBJ1-1
v_call: TRBV27
cdr3_aa: ASSFGAHGTEAF

j_call: TRBJ2-1
v_call: TRBV5-4
cdr3_aa: ASSSDRGRDNEQF

j_call: TRBJ2-4
v_call: TRBV7-2
cdr3_aa: ASSSTFSGGIQY

j_call: TRBJ2-7
v_call: TRBV5-4
cdr3_aa: ASSGTPSYEQY

j_call: TRBJ1-2
v_call: TRBV7-9
cdr3_aa: ASSSKGAGSAGYT

j_call: TRBJ1-5
v_call: TRBV3-1/TRBV3-2
cdr3_aa: ASSQVPPRGGGSNQPQH

j_call: TRBJ2-3
v_call: TRBV3-1/TRBV3-2
cdr3_aa: ASSPPGVDTQY

j_call: TRBJ2-7
v_call: TRBV7-8
cdr3_aa: ASSPRGPYEQY

j_call: TRBJ1-2
v_call: TRBV6-4
cdr3_aa: ASSDADTRGYGYT

j_call: TRBJ2-3
v_call: TRBV2
cdr3_aa: ASSEGLAGTDTQY

j_call: TRBJ2-5
v_call: TRBV30
cdr3_aa: ATNRGLGETQY

j_call: TRBJ1-4
v_call: TRBV20-1
cdr3_aa: SAGGTKKLF

j_call: TRBJ1-1
v_call: TRBV4-1
cdr3_aa: ASSQVWAGFGTEAF

j_call: TRBJ2-3
v_call: TRBV5-6
cdr3_aa: ASSRTSGGTDTQY

j_call: TRBJ1-4
v_call: TRBV6-1
cdr3_aa: ASSYLGDEKLF

j_call: TRBJ2-4
v_call: TRBV6-5
cdr3_aa: ASARGNGIQY

j_call: TRBJ2-2
v_call: TRBV7-9
cdr3_aa: ASSTRQGAGGELF

j_call: TRBJ2-7
v_call: TRBV5-1
cdr3_aa: ASSSGQGAYEQY